The 22 T cell receptor beta chains below all came from one sample that was sequenced in a study of blood T cell repertoires in COVID-19. The repertoire was sequenced with immunoSEQ multiplex PCR; TCRdb's copy has only in-frame clones and lacks some. Of 100,000 to 150,000 clones listed, approximately 81% are singletons. Sample: peripheral blood. These receptors were taken from an elderly man with COVID-19, enrolled during active disease.

This chain joins TRBV5-4 and TRBJ1-6, with TRBD1 identical over 10 bases. Germline CDR1 is SGHNT and CDR2 is YYREEE (reference sequence). CDR3 length: 16 residues. The V segment lost 5 bases and the J segment 8 bases; nucleotides outside the gene matches: 10. The CDR3: CASRRRGTGVDSPLHF. CDR3 sequence (DNA): TGTGCCAGCAGGCGGCGCGGGACAGGGGTGGATTCACCCCTCCACTTT.

CDR3 sequence reads: CASSYTTGTSTDTQYF. CDR3 sequence (DNA): TGTGCCAGCAGTTACACAACGGGAACTAGCACAGATACGCAGTATTTT. The chain employs TRBV6-2 or TRBV6-3 and TRBJ2-3; TRBD2 might be the D (5 bases). In germline, CDR1 is MNHEY, CDR2 SVGEGT. The CDR3 extends over 16 amino acids. Trimming shortened V by 2 bases and J by 0 bases, and 12 bases separated the two germline ends.

This chain uses TRBV9 with TRBJ2-1, with D perhaps TRBD1 (6 bases). The germline CDR1 and CDR2 sequences are SGDLS and YYNGEE. This CDR3 is 15 amino acids long. The V end lost 0 bases, the J end lost 9 bases, and 16 bases lay between the germline ends. The CDR3 reads CASSVGLASRGEQFF. In nucleotides, the CDR3 is TGTGCCAGCAGCGTAGGATTGGCGTCCAGGGGTGAGCAGTTCTTC.

This chain joins TRBV30 and TRBJ1-5; D is uncertain. V was cut by 3 bases and J by 5 bases, with 11 bases left in between. The CDR3 covers 13 residues. Germline values: CDR1 GTSNPN, CDR2 SVGIG (reference sequence). The CDR3 region has the DNA TGTGCCTGGAGCGAACAGCCTGATCAGCCCCAGCATTTT. Encoded protein: CAWSEQPDQPQHF.

This clone was observed a few times. The CDR3 loop reads CASSHGTSGRYEQYF. CDR3 bases: TGTGCCAGCAGCCATGGGACTAGCGGGAGGTACGAGCAGTACTTC. The V and J genes are TRBV27 and TRBJ2-7, with 15 bases matching TRBD2. Germline V gene data show CDR1 as MNHEY and CDR2 as SMNVEV (reference sequence). J was trimmed by 4 bases and V by 6 bases; bases with no gene match: 4. This CDR3 is 15 amino acids long.

A single count supports this clone. CDR3 nucleotide sequence: TGTGCCAGCAGCCCCTCCTGGGGGCACAATCAGCCCCAGCATTTT. Translation: CASSPSWGHNQPQHF. This chain connects TRBV27 to TRBJ1-5, with a possible D match to TRBD1 (6 bases). V was clipped by 6 bases and J by 3 bases, with 15 bases between them. This CDR3 region has 15 residues. Germline V gene sequence: CDR1 MNHEY, CDR2 SMNVEV (reference sequence).

The chain recombines TRBV7-2 with TRBJ2-7; a possible D gene is TRBD2 (6 bases). V lost 6 bases and J lost 0, with 12 bases in between. This CDR3 region has 14 residues. Germline CDR1 SGHTA, CDR2 FQGNSA. The CDR3, as DNA: TGTGCCAGCAGTACGGGACTCCACTCCTACGAGCAGTACTTC. Translated, it gives CASSTGLHSYEQYF.

This clone has more than one count but fewer than ten. The chain is built from TRBV6-6 and TRBJ1-1; D perhaps matches TRBD1 (6 bases). Germline-derived CDR1 and CDR2 are MNHNY and SVGAGI (reference sequence). Trimming shortened V by 0 bases and J by 1 base, and 9 bases separated the two germline ends. CDR3 size: 15 residues. CDR3 coding DNA: TGTGCCAGCAGTTACTCGGGACAAGCGAACACTGAAGCTTTCTTT. Protein product: CASSYSGQANTEAFF.

The chain carries TRBV28 and TRBJ2-1, with 7 bases lining up with TRBD2. The CDR3 runs to 13 residues. The V segment lost 5 bases and the J segment 14 bases; nucleotides outside the gene matches: 12. Germline V lookup: CDR1 MDHEN, CDR2 SYDVKM. The DNA for the CDR3 is TGTGCCAGCAGTCCCTCAGCGGGAAAGTATGAGTTCTTC. Protein sequence: CASSPSAGKYEFF. The whole variable domain, remainder taken from reference TRBV28 and TRBJ2-1, is DVKVTQSSRYLVKRTGEKVFLECVQDMDHENMFWYRQDPGLGLRLIYFSYDVKMKEKGDIPEGYSVSREKKERFSLILESASTNQTSMYLCASSPSAGKYEFFGPGTRLTVL.

Of note for this clone: The limits of the CDR3 on the DNA are not certain, so only TCRdb's listed CDR3 is given. The V gene is TRBV28, the J gene TRBJ1-5; the table names TRBD1, a call not compared with the DNA. Including both end residues, the CDR3 is 15 amino acids long. CDR1 MDHEN and CDR2 SYDVKM come from the germline V gene. This CDR3 reads CASSTSGQGLGPQHF.

V gene TRBV5-1 combines with J gene TRBJ2-7; D remains ambiguous. The CDR3 consists of 14 residues. Germline V gene data show CDR1 as SGHRS and CDR2 as YFSETQ. Trimming cost V 4 bases and J 7 bases, with 18 bases left between them. The CDR3: CASSPTDFVREQYF. The DNA of the CDR3 is TGCGCCAGCAGCCCCACAGATTTTGTACGGGAGCAGTACTTC.

V usage is TRBV7-3 and J usage is TRBJ1-2; D possibly corresponds to TRBD1 (5 bases). Between the trimmed V and J ends, which lost 2 bases and 4 bases, there was a span of 17 bases. Germline loops: CDR1 SGHTA, CDR2 FQGTGA. The CDR3 totals 16 residues. The CDR3, as DNA: TGTGCCAGCAGCTTATCGGGGGGTCCGGCTATCTATGGCTACACCTTC. Amino acid sequence: CASSLSGGPAIYGYTF.

The J gene is TRBJ2-3, the V gene TRBV28, with 9 bases lining up with TRBD2. Per germline, CDR1 MDHEN and CDR2 SYDVKM. The V segment lost 5 bases and the J segment 10 bases; nucleotides outside the gene matches: 13. This CDR3 comprises 15 residues. The CDR3 protein is CASSPIAGEPTAQYF. CDR3 coding DNA: TGTGCCAGCAGTCCCATAGCGGGAGAACCCACGGCGCAGTATTTT.

This chain joins TRBV20-1 and TRBJ2-1, with D possibly matching TRBD1 (6 bases). The germline CDR1 and CDR2 sequences are DFQATT and SNEGSKA (reference sequence). This CDR3 has 15 residues. V was shortened by 6 bases and J by 0 bases, with 15 bases between the two germline ends. CDR3 coding DNA: TGCAGTGCAAGTAGAACAGGGCGCTCCTACAATGAGCAGTTCTTC. It yields the protein CSASRTGRSYNEQFF.

The rearrangement uses TRBV29-1 and TRBJ2-1; 8 nucleotides align to TRBD1. Germline V gene lookup returns CDR1 SQVTM and CDR2 ANQGSEA. The CDR3 has 13 residues. V shed 5 bases, J shed 1 base, and the junction held 1 base outside the gene matches. CDR3 region: CSVNRGSYNEQFF. In DNA, the CDR3 is TGCAGCGTTAACAGGGGGTCCTACAATGAGCAGTTCTTC.

This chain uses TRBV27 with TRBJ2-7; 7 nucleotides agree with TRBD1. This CDR3 region has 14 residues. Germline V lookup: CDR1 MNHEY, CDR2 SMNVEV (reference sequence). Trimming at V came to 0 bases and at J to 3 bases, leaving 2 bases not matched to a gene. The CDR3, as DNA: TGTGCCAGCAGTTTATCACAGGGGTTCTACGAGCAGTACTTC. It codes for CASSLSQGFYEQYF.

The chain recombines TRBV7-6 with TRBJ2-1; 7 bases are a match to TRBD2. This CDR3 spans 15 amino acids. V was clipped by 3 bases and J by 7 bases; unmatched bases: 9. Germline V gene data show CDR1 as SGHVS and CDR2 as FNYEAQ. In DNA, the CDR3 is TGTGCCAGCAGCTTGTCCGGGAGGCCGTGGAATGAGCAGTTCTTC. Translation: CASSLSGRPWNEQFF.

V gene TRBV3-1 (or the pseudogene TRBV3-2) combines with J gene TRBJ2-5; 11 bases agree with TRBD1. Trimming at V came to 0 bases and at J to 5 bases, leaving 5 bases not matched to a gene. Germline-derived CDR1 and CDR2 are LGHDT and YNNKEL (reference sequence). This CDR3 has 16 amino acids. CDR3 protein: CASSQDYGTGGETQYF. The CDR3 DNA sequence: TGTGCCAGCAGCCAAGATTATGGGACAGGGGGGGAGACCCAGTACTTC.

V is TRBV29-1 and J is TRBJ2-1; no firm D call. V was shortened by 5 bases and J by 6 bases, with 17 bases between the two germline ends. CDR3 length: 14 residues. Germline CDR1 and CDR2: SQVTM and ANQGSEA. CDR3 protein: CSVSLNLVRNEQFF. The CDR3 coding sequence is TGCAGCGTTTCGTTAAACCTAGTTCGCAATGAGCAGTTCTTC.

This chain uses TRBV28 with TRBJ1-1; possible D gene TRBD1, 6 bases. This CDR3 has 13 amino acids. The V gene lost 6 bases and the J gene lost 10 bases, with 18 bases spanning the gap. Germline V gene data show CDR1 as MDHEN and CDR2 as SYDVKM. This CDR3 is CASSPGGAGTAFF. In DNA, the CDR3 is TGTGCCAGCAGCCCCGGGGGGGCCGGGACAGCTTTCTTT.

The chain combines TRBV7-8 with TRBJ2-1; D possibly corresponds to TRBD2 (6 bases). The CDR3 loop spans 13 amino acids. V was shortened by 5 bases and J by 8 bases, with 13 bases between the two germline ends. Germline CDR1 SGHVS, CDR2 FQNEAQ. CDR3 sequence reads: CASSPRLGYEQFF. CDR3 bases: TGTGCCAGCAGCCCTAGACTAGGCTATGAGCAGTTCTTC.

The rearrangement joins TRBV29-1 to TRBJ2-5, with a weak D call TRBD1 (6 bases). The CDR3 is 15 residues long. Trimming took 6 bases from V and 0 from J, leaving 17 bases between them. Germline assignment: CDR1 SQVTM and CDR2 ANQGSEA. CDR3 DNA sequence: TGCAGCGTCCCGGTTGGGGGCGTCGACCAAGAGACCCAGTACTTC. Its translation: CSVPVGGVDQETQYF.